The rows below give T cell receptor beta chains drawn from one sample of a study of cytotoxic CD8 clonotypes in ibrutinib-treated CLL. Clones were read by immunoSEQ multiplex PCR, and TCRdb kept only the in-frame ones, dropping some. The data hold hundreds of thousands of clones, with roughly 85% observed a single time. The specimen comprised PBMCs, sampled before ibrutinib treatment. The source is a human donor with chronic lymphocytic leukemia. The CDR3 runs from the conserved cysteine through the conserved F or W. The order of the fields is J gene, V gene, clone size, D gene, CDR3 DNA, CDR3 protein. The D gene is left open where the match is weak. Rows may omit the clone size; those that give it use once, few, many or a size class.

TRBJ2-7 | TRBV14 | many | - | TGTGCCAGCAGCCCGACTTACTACGAGCAGTACTTC | CASSPTYYEQYF
TRBJ1-2 | TRBV28 | once | - | TGTGCCAGCAGTTCCCTCGGTGGCTACACCTTC | CASSSLGGYTF
TRBJ2-7 | TRBV5-1 | - | - | TGCGCCAGCAGCTTGGTTAGCTCCCAAACGGGCGAGCAGTACTTC | CASSLVSSQTGEQYF
TRBJ2-7 | TRBV5-1 | - | TRBD1 | TGCGCCAGCAGCTTGCTACAGGGGACCTACGAGCAGTACTTC | CASSLLQGTYEQYF
TRBJ1-3 | TRBV30 | - | TRBD1 | TGTGCCTGGAGTCCCGACAGGGAAAACACCATATATTTT | CAWSPDRENTIYF
TRBJ2-5 | TRBV27 | - | - | TGTGCCAGCAGCTTCAGGGGCCCCTACGAGACCCAGTACTTC | CASSFRGPYETQYF
TRBJ2-3 | TRBV7-2 | - | - | TGTGCCAGCAGCTTACCTGGAATTGCAGATACGCAGTATTTT | CASSLPGIADTQYF
TRBJ2-2 | TRBV6-5 | - | - | TGTGCCAGCAGCTCCGGGCCGCTATCCACCGGGGAGCTGTTTTTT | CASSSGPLSTGELFF
TRBJ2-7 | TRBV7-8 | - | - | TGTGCCAGCAACCCCAGAGGGGTGCGGTACGAGCAGTACTTC | CASNPRGVRYEQYF
TRBJ2-7 | TRBV7-2 | - | TRBD2 | TGTGCCAGCAACAAAGGACTAGCGGAGAACTACGAGCAGTACTTC | CASNKGLAENYEQYF
TRBJ2-3 | TRBV7-3 | - | TRBD2 | TGTGCCAGCAGCTCATTAGCGGGAGGCATAGATACGCAGTATTTT | CASSSLAGGIDTQYF
TRBJ2-4 | TRBV5-3 | - | - | TGTGCCAGAAGCTTAGGTTCCAGGGGAGCCAAAAACATTCAGTACTTC | CARSLGSRGAKNIQYF
TRBJ2-3 | TRBV5-1 | - | TRBD2 | TGCGCCAGCAGCCCTAGCGGGCCCAGGCGCACAGATACGCAGTATTTT | CASSPSGPRRTDTQYF
TRBJ2-4 | TRBV5-4 | - | - | TGTGCCAGCAGCTTGGGTAGCGTCAAAAACATTCAGTACTTC | CASSLGSVKNIQYF
TRBJ2-2 | TRBV29-1 | - | - | TGCAGCGTTCCCCAGGGGAAGGACGGGGAGCTGTTTTTT | CSVPQGKDGELFF
TRBJ1-2 | TRBV18 | - | TRBD1 | TGTGCCAGCTCACCCCGGACAGGATATGGCTACACCTTC | CASSPRTGYGYTF
TRBJ2-7 | TRBV19 | few | - | TGTGCCAGTAGCCGTACGGGACGGTCCGTTTACGAGCAGTACTTC | CASSRTGRSVYEQYF